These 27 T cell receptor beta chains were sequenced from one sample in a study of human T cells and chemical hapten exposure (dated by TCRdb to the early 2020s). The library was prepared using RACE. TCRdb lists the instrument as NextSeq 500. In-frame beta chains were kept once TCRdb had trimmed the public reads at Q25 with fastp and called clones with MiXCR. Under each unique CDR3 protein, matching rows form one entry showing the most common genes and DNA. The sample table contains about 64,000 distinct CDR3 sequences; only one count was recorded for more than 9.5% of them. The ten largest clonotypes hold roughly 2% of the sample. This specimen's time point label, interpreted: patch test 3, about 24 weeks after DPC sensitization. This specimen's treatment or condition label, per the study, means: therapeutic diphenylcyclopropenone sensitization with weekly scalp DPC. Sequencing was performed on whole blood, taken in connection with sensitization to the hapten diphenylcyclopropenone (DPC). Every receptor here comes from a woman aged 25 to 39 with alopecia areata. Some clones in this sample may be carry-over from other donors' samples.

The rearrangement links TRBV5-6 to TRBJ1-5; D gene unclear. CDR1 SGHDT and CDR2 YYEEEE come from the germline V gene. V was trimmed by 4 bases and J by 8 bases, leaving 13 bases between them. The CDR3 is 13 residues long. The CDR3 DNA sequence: TGTGCCAGCAGCACCAACAGTTTTGAGCCCCAGCATTTT. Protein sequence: CASSTNSFEPQHF.

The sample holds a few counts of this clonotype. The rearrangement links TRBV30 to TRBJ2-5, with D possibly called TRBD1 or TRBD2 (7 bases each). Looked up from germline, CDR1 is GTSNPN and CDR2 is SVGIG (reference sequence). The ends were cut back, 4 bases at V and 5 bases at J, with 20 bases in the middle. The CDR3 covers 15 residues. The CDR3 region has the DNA TGTGCCTGGACCCCAGGGAGGGGGCCCGGGGAGACCCAGTACTTC. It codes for CAWTPGRGPGETQYF.

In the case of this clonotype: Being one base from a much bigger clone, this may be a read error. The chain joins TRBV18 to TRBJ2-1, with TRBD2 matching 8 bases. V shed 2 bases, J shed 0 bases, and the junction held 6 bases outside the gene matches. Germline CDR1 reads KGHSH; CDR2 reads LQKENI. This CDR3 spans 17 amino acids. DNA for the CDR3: TGTGCCAGCTCACCAAGGGGACTAGTGGACTCCTACAATGAGCAGTTCTTC. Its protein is CASSPRGLVDSYNEQFF.

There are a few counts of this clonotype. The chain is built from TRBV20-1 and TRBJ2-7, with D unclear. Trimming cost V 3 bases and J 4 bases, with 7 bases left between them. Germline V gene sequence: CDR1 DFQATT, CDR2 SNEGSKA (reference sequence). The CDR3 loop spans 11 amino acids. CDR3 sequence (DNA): TGCAGTGCTAGTGAGGATTACGAGCAGTACTTC. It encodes CSASEDYEQYF.

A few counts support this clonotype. In DNA, the CDR3 is TGTGCCAGTACCCAAGGGACCAAAAACATTCAGTACTTC. Its translation: CASTQGTKNIQYF. This chain links TRBV19 with TRBJ2-4; D is unclear. The ends were cut back, 7 bases at V and 2 bases at J, with 9 bases in the middle. This CDR3 spans 13 amino acids. The germline CDR1 and CDR2 sequences are LNHDA and SQIVND (reference sequence).

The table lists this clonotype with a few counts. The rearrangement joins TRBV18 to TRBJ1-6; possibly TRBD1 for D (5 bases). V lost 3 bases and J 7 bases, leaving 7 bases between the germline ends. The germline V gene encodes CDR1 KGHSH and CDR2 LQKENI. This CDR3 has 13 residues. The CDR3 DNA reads TGTGCCAGCTCACCCGCAGGGAATTCACCCCTCCACTTT. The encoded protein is CASSPAGNSPLHF.

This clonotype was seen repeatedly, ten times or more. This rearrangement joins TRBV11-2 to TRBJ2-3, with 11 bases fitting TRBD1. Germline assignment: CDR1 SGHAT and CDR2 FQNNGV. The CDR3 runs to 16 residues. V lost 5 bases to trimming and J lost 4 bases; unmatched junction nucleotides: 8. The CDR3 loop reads CASSPKDRGRPDTQYF. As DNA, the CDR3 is TGTGCCAGCAGCCCAAAGGACAGGGGGCGTCCAGATACGCAGTATTTT.

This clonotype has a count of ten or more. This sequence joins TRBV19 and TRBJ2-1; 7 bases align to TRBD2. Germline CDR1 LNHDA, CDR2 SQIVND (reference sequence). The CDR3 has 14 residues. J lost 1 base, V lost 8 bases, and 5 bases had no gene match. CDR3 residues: CASGAGVSYNEQFF. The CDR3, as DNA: TGTGCCAGTGGGGCGGGAGTGTCCTACAATGAGCAGTTCTTC.

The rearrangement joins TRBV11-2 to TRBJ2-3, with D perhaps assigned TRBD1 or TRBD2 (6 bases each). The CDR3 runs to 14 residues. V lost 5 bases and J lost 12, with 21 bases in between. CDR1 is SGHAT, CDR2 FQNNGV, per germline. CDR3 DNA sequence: TGTGCCAGCAGCCCCCGCCTTGCTGCGGGGACACAGTATTTT. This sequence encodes CASSPRLAAGTQYF.

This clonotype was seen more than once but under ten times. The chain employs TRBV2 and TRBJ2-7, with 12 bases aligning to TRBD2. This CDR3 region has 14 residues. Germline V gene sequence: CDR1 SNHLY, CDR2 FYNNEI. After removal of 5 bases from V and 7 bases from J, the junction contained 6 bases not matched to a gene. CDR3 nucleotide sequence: TGTGCCAGCAGTTCGGGACTAGCGGGCGGGGAGCAGTACTTC. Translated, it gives CASSSGLAGGEQYF.

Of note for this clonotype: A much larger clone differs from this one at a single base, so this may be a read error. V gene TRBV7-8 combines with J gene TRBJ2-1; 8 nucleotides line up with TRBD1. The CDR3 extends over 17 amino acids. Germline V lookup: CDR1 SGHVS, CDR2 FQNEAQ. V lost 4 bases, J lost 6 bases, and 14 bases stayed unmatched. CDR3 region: CASSSRTWTGKGNEQFF. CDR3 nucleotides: TGTGCCAGCAGCTCTCGAACCTGGACAGGGAAGGGCAATGAGCAGTTCTTC.

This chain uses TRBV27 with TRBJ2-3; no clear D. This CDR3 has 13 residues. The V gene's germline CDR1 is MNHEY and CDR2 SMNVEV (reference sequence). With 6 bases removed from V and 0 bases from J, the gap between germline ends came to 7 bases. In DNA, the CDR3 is TGTGCCAGCAGACTTGGCAGCACAGATACGCAGTATTTT. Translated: CASRLGSTDTQYF.

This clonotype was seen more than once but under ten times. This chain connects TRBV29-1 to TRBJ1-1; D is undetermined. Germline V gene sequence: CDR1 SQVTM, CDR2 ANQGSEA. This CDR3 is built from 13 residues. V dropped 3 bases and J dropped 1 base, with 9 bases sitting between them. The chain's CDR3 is CSVESAENTEAFF. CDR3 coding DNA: TGCAGCGTTGAGTCGGCAGAGAACACTGAAGCTTTCTTT.

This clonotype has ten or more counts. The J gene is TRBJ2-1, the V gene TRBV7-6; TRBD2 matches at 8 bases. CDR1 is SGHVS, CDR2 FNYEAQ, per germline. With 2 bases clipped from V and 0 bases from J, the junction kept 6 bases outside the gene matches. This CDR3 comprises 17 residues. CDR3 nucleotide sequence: TGTGCCAGCAGCTTATTTCCAGCGGGAGACTCCTACAATGAGCAGTTCTTC. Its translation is CASSLFPAGDSYNEQFF.

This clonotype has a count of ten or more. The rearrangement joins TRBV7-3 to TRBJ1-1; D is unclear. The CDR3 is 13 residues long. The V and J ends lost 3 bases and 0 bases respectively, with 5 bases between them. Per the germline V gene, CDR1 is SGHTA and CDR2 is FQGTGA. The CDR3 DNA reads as TGTGCCAGCAGCTTGTCTATGAACACTGAAGCTTTCTTT. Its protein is CASSLSMNTEAFF.

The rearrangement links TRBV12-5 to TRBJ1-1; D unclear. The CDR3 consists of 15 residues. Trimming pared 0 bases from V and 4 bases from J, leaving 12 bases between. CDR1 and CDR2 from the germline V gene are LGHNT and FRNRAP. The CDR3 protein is CASGLVVGSGTEAFF. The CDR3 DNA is TGTGCTAGTGGTTTGGTAGTGGGTAGTGGCACTGAAGCTTTCTTT.

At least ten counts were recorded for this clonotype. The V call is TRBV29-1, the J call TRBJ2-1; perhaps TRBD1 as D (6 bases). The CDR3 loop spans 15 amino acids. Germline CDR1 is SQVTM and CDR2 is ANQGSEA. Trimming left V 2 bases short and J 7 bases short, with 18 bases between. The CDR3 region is CSVEPLGTGINEQFF. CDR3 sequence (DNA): TGCAGCGTTGAACCCCTCGGAACAGGGATAAATGAGCAGTTCTTC.

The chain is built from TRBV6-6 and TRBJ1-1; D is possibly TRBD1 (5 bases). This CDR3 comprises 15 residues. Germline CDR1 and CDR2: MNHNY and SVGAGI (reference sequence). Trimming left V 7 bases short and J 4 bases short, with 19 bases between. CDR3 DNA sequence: TGTGCCAGCACCATCGGGAATGTCGGGGGCACTGAAGCTTTCTTT. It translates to CASTIGNVGGTEAFF.

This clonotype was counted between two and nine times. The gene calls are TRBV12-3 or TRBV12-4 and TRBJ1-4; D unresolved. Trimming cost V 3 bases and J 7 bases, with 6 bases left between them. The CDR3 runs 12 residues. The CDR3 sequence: CASSFRGEKLFF. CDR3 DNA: TGTGCCAGCAGTTTTCGGGGTGAAAAACTGTTTTTT.

Here the CDR3 reads CSATDTNYGYTF. The CDR3 DNA reads TGCAGTGCTACGGACACTAACTATGGCTACACCTTC. The chain combines TRBV20-1 with TRBJ1-2, with a possible D match to TRBD1 (5 bases). Trimming removed 4 bases at V and 0 bases at J, with 6 bases between. CDR3 length equals 12 residues. Looked up from germline, CDR1 is DFQATT and CDR2 is SNEGSKA (reference sequence).

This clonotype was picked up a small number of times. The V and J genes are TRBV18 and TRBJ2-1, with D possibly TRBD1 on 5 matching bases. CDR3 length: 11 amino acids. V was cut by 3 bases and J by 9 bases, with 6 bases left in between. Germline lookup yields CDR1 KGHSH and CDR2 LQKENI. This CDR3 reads CASSPQGEQFF. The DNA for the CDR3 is TGTGCCAGCTCACCGCAGGGTGAGCAGTTCTTC.

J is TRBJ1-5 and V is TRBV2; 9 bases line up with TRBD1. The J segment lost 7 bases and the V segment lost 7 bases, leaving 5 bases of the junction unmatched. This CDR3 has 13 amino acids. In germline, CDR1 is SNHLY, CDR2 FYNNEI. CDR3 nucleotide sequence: TGTGCCAGCACGGACAGGGGTAAACAGCCCCAGCATTTT. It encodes CASTDRGKQPQHF.

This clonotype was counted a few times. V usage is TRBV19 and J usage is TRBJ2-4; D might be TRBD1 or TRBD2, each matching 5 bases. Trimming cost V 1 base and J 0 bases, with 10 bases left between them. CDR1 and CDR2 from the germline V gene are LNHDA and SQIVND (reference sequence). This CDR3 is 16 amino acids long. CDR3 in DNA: TGTGCCAGTAGTATAGTGCAGGGAGTAGCCAAAAACATTCAGTACTTC. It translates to CASSIVQGVAKNIQYF.

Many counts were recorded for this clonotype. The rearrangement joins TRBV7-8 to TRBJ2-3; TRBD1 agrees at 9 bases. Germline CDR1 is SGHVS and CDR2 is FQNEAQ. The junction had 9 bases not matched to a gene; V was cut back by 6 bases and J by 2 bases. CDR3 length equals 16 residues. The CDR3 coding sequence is TGTGCCAGCAGAAAAACCGGGACAGGGACCACAGATACGCAGTATTTT. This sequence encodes CASRKTGTGTTDTQYF. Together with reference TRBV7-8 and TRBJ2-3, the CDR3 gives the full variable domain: GAGVSQSPRYKVAKRGQDVALRCDPISGHVSLFWYQQALGQGPEFLTYFQNEAQLDKSGLPSDRFFAERPEGSVSTLKIQRTQQEDSAVYLCASRKTGTGTTDTQYFGPGTRLTVL.

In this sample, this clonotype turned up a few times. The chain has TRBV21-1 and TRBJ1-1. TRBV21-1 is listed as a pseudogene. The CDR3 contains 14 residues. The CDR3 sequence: CASSKVRVNTEAFF. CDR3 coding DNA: TGTGCCAGCAGCAAAGTTCGGGTGAACACTGAAGCTTTCTTT.

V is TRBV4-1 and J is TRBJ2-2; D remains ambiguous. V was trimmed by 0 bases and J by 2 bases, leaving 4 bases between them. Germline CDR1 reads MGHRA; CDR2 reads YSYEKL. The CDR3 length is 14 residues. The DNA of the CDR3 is TGCGCCAGCAGCCAAGATCGTAACACCGGGGAGCTGTTTTTT. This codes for CASSQDRNTGELFF.

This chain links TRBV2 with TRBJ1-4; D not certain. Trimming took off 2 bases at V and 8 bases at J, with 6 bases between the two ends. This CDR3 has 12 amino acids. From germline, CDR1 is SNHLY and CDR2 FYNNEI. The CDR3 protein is CASSERREKLFF. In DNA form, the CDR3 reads TGTGCCAGCAGTGAACGGCGCGAAAAACTGTTTTTT.